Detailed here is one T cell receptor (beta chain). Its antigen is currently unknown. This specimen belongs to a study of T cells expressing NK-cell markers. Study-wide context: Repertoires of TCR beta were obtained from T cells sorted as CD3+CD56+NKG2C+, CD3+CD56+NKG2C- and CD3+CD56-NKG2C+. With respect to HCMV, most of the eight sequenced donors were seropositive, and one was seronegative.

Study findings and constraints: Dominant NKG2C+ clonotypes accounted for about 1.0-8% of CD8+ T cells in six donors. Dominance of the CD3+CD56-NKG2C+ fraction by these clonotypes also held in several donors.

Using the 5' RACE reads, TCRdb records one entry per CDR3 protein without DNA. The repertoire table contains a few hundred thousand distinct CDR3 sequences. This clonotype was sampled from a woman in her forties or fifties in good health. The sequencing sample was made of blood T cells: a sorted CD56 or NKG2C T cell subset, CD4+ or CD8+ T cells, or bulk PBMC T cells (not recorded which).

This CDR3 is CASSVTRVSDTQYF. The genes are TRBV5-1 and TRBJ2-3; TCRdb's D call, TRBD2, is unchecked because there is no DNA. In germline, CDR1 is SGHRS, CDR2 YFSETQ. The length of the CDR3 is 14 residues. The full variable domain, completed using reference TRBV5-1 and TRBJ2-3, is KAGVTQTPRYLIKTRGQQVTLSCSPISGHRSVSWYQQTPGQGLQFLFEYFSETQRNKGNFPGRFSGRQFSNSRSEMNVSTLELGDSALYLCASSVTRVSDTQYFGPGTRLTVL.